The 22 T cell receptor beta chains in this list originate from one sample, sequenced in a study of long-term antiretroviral therapy in people with HIV. The assay, immunoSEQ v3.0, was run at survey level. TCRdb's copy holds only in-frame clones and misses some; the assay was immunoSEQ multiplex PCR. The sample lists tens of thousands of clones, over 90% occurring once. The specimen was unsorted PBMCs, collected 3.7 years after starting antiretroviral therapy. Source of these receptors: a woman aged 45-65 years with HIV.

The gene calls are TRBV7-2 and TRBJ1-2, with TRBD1 identical over 7 bases. This CDR3 contains 15 residues. The junction had 11 bases not matched to a gene; V was cut back by 5 bases and J by 5 bases. CDR1 is SGHTA and CDR2 is FQGNSA in the germline V gene. CDR3 in DNA: TGTGCCAGCAGCGAACAGGGGAGCCCCGCTTATGGCTACACCTTC. It translates to CASSEQGSPAYGYTF.

The rearrangement links TRBV11-2 to TRBJ1-4; D gene ambiguous. This CDR3 spans 14 amino acids. V lost 2 bases to trimming and J lost 6 bases, with 10 bases between them. CDR1 and CDR2 from the germline V gene are SGHAT and FQNNGV. The CDR3 sequence is CASSLSAAHEKLFF. CDR3 nucleotide sequence: TGTGCCAGCAGCTTATCAGCGGCCCATGAAAAACTGTTTTTT. The full variable domain, with the rest looked up from reference TRBV11-2 and TRBJ1-4, is EAGVAQSPRYKIIEKRQSVAFWCNPISGHATLYWYQQILGQGPKLLIQFQNNGVVDDSQLPKDRFSAERLKGVDSTLKIQPAKLEDSAVYLCASSLSAAHEKLFFGSGTQLSVL.

This clone showed up just once. CDR3 residues: CASSPPQTSVSYEQYF. The DNA of the CDR3 is TGTGCCAGCTCACCACCGCAGACTAGCGTATCCTACGAGCAGTACTTC. The genes are TRBV18 and TRBJ2-7, with 8 bases matching TRBD2. Looked up from germline, CDR1 is KGHSH and CDR2 is LQKENI. V shed 0 bases and J 1 base; nucleotides not matched to a gene: 5. There are 16 residues in the CDR3.

The chain uses TRBV19 and TRBJ2-7, with TRBD1 matching over 11 bases. The V segment lost 4 bases and the J segment 2 bases; nucleotides outside the gene matches: 4. CDR1 and CDR2 from the germline V gene are LNHDA and SQIVND (reference sequence). The length of the CDR3 is 15 residues. CDR3: CASSTGQGAPYEQYF. In DNA form, the CDR3 reads TGTGCCAGTAGTACAGGACAGGGGGCCCCCTACGAGCAGTACTTC.

The genes are TRBV9 and TRBJ2-3, with 12 nucleotides matching TRBD2. Per germline, CDR1 SGDLS and CDR2 YYNGEE. CDR3 length: 20 amino acids. V was clipped by 3 bases and J by 5 bases; unmatched bases: 19. CDR3 sequence (DNA): TGTGCCAGCAGCGGGTCCATACTAGCGGGGGGCCTGAACTTAGGAGATACGCAGTATTTT. Translating gives CASSGSILAGGLNLGDTQYF.

CDR3 DNA: TGTGCCAGTACTTCGCGTGGGCTAGCCAAAAACATTCAGTACTTC. Its translation is CASTSRGLAKNIQYF. The V gene is TRBV19, the J gene TRBJ2-4; D is uncertain. The CDR3 is 15 amino acids. Trimming stripped 7 bases from V and 0 bases from J, with 13 bases between. CDR1 is LNHDA, CDR2 SQIVND, per germline (reference sequence).

This chain uses TRBV15 with TRBJ2-2, with 7 bases that match TRBD1. In germline, CDR1 is LNHNV, CDR2 YYDKDF (reference sequence). This CDR3 comprises 14 residues. V lost 1 base to trimming and J lost 6 bases; unmatched junction nucleotides: 2. The CDR3 nucleotides read TGTGCCACCAGCAGAGTCCAGGGGGCCGGGGAGCTGTTTTTT. Encoded protein: CATSRVQGAGELFF. The full variable domain, completed using reference TRBV15 and TRBJ2-2, is DAMVIQNPRYQVTQFGKPVTLSCSQTLNHNVMYWYQQKSSQAPKLLFHYYDKDFNNEADTPDNFQSRRPNTSFCFLDIRSPGLGDTAMYLCATSRVQGAGELFFGEGSRLTVL.

The rearrangement joins TRBV6-6 to TRBJ2-7; tentatively, D is TRBD2 (5 bases). The CDR3 is 16 amino acids. The germline V gene has CDR1 MNHNY and CDR2 SVGAGI (reference sequence). V was clipped by 2 bases and J by 0 bases, with 14 bases between them. The CDR3 DNA sequence: TGTGCCAGCAGTTACCGGGCGGGCAGATTCTCCTACGAGCAGTACTTC. It is translated as CASSYRAGRFSYEQYF.

This chain connects TRBV25-1 to TRBJ1-1; D gene uncertain. Germline CDR1 is MGHDK and CDR2 is SYGVNS. Trimming cost V 3 bases and J 4 bases, with 15 bases left between them. CDR3 length: 15 amino acids. The CDR3 sequence is CASSDRWGMSTEAFF. CDR3 bases: TGTGCCAGCAGTGATAGATGGGGAATGAGCACTGAAGCTTTCTTT.

The J gene is TRBJ1-2, the V gene TRBV6-5; maybe TRBD1 (5 bases). In germline, CDR1 is MNHEY, CDR2 SVGAGI. Trimming pared 8 bases from V and 10 bases from J, leaving 14 bases between. The CDR3 loop spans 11 amino acids. CDR3 residues: CASALGGTYTF. The DNA of the CDR3 is TGTGCCAGCGCCCTCGGGGGAACCTACACCTTC.

This clone was recorded once. This sequence joins TRBV30 and TRBJ1-5, with D possibly being TRBD1 (5 bases). CDR1 GTSNPN and CDR2 SVGIG come from the germline V gene (reference sequence). Between the trimmed V and J ends, which lost 1 base and 11 bases, there was a span of 15 bases. The CDR3 is 13 residues long. CDR3 sequence reads: CAWSEQALRAQHF. CDR3 nucleotide sequence: TGTGCCTGGAGTGAACAGGCACTTAGGGCCCAGCATTTT.

V gene TRBV27 combines with J gene TRBJ1-6, with D maybe TRBD1 (6 bases). The length of the CDR3 is 14 residues. The germline CDR1 and CDR2 sequences are MNHEY and SMNVEV (reference sequence). V was trimmed by 8 bases and J by 7 bases, leaving 15 bases between them. Here the CDR3 reads CASGYRVGNSPLHF. The DNA of the CDR3 is TGTGCCAGCGGGTACAGGGTAGGGAATTCACCCCTCCACTTT.

This chain joins TRBV11-2 and TRBJ1-4; 7 positions agree with TRBD1. CDR1 is SGHAT and CDR2 is FQNNGV in the germline V gene. With 2 bases clipped from V and 8 bases from J, the junction kept 5 bases outside the gene matches. The CDR3 spans 14 residues. CDR3: CASSLRGRREKLFF. CDR3 nucleotides: TGTGCCAGCAGCTTAAGGGGGCGTCGGGAAAAACTGTTTTTT.

The chain carries TRBV5-1 and TRBJ2-7; TRBD1 might be the D (5 bases). Germline CDR1 is SGHRS and CDR2 is YFSETQ. The CDR3 sequence is 15 residues long. Trimming removed 0 bases from V and 0 bases from J, with 10 bases in between. The CDR3 spells CASSLGQQVSYEQYF. The CDR3 DNA follows: TGCGCCAGCAGCTTGGGACAGCAAGTCTCCTACGAGCAGTACTTC.

This clone was found once. This sequence joins TRBV11-2 and TRBJ2-7, with D possibly matching TRBD1 (6 bases). The CDR3 contains 14 residues. Trimming left V 5 bases short and J 6 bases short, with 17 bases between. Germline assignment: CDR1 SGHAT and CDR2 FQNNGV. CDR3 in amino acids: CASSGGLAVSEQYF. The DNA for the CDR3 is TGTGCCAGCAGCGGGGGCCTCGCGGTGTCCGAGCAGTACTTC.

Points on this clone: The same CDR3 also results from other DNA sequences found in this sample. J is TRBJ1-5 and V is TRBV5-1; D is perhaps TRBD1 (5 bases). The CDR3 extends over 15 amino acids. Germline CDR1 is SGHRS and CDR2 is YFSETQ. Trimming removed 1 base at V and 0 bases at J, with 8 bases between. The CDR3 DNA is TGCGCCAGCAGCTTGACGGGGGATAGCAATCAGCCCCAGCATTTT. It specifies CASSLTGDSNQPQHF.

The gene calls are TRBV4-2 and TRBJ2-2, with TRBD2 matching 7 bases. Trimming cost V 0 bases and J 6 bases; bases outside gene matches: 4. The CDR3 is made up of 15 amino acids. Germline V gene lookup returns CDR1 LGHNA and CDR2 YNFKEQ. The CDR3 DNA sequence: TGTGCCAGCAGCCAAGAGCGGGGGTACTCCGGGGAGCTGTTTTTT. It yields the protein CASSQERGYSGELFF.

This sequence joins TRBV30 and TRBJ1-1; TRBD1 might be the D (6 bases). CDR3 length equals 13 residues. Trimming cost V 4 bases and J 4 bases, with 13 bases left between them. Germline CDR1 is GTSNPN and CDR2 is SVGIG (reference sequence). The CDR3 DNA reads as TGTGCCTGGATAACAGGGTTGGTCACTGAAGCTTTCTTT. Protein sequence: CAWITGLVTEAFF. The variable domain in full, with the rest retrieved from reference TRBV30 and TRBJ1-1, is SQTIHQWPATLVQPVGSPLSLECTVEGTSNPNLYWYRQAAGRGLQLLFYSVGIGQISSEVPQNLSASRPQDRQFILSSKKLLLSDSGFYLCAWITGLVTEAFFGQGTRLTVV.

J is TRBJ1-2 and V is TRBV6-4; 10 bases map to TRBD1. Germline V gene sequence: CDR1 MRHNA, CDR2 SNTAGT. V trimming: 0 bases; J trimming: 6 bases; junction bases outside the gene matches: 4. This CDR3 contains 15 residues. The CDR3 spells CASSDSHGTGDGYTF. The CDR3 DNA follows: TGTGCCAGCAGTGACTCCCACGGGACAGGGGATGGCTACACCTTC.

CDR3: CASSLLAGGPNEQFF. The CDR3 DNA reads TGTGCCAGCAGTCTGCTAGCGGGGGGGCCCAATGAGCAGTTCTTC. The chain couples TRBV2 to TRBJ2-1; TRBD2 agrees at 12 bases. The CDR3 runs to 15 residues. The V gene's germline CDR1 is SNHLY and CDR2 FYNNEI. Trimming at V came to 5 bases and at J to 6 bases, leaving 5 bases not matched to a gene.

The chain is built from TRBV19 and TRBJ1-1, with D possibly being TRBD1 (5 bases). This CDR3 contains 15 residues. Germline V gene data show CDR1 as LNHDA and CDR2 as SQIVND (reference sequence). Trimming removed 3 bases from V and 5 bases from J, with 16 bases in between. DNA of the CDR3: TGTGCCAGTAGTATTCGGGGACCAACCGGGACTGAAGCTTTCTTT. As protein: CASSIRGPTGTEAFF.

This chain joins TRBV20-1 and TRBJ2-3, with D uncertain. This CDR3 spans 11 amino acids. V dropped 4 bases and J dropped 4 bases, with 6 bases sitting between them. Per the germline V gene, CDR1 is DFQATT and CDR2 is SNEGSKA (reference sequence). The CDR3 DNA reads TGCAGTGCTATCCTAGCAGATACGCAGTATTTT. It yields the protein CSAILADTQYF.